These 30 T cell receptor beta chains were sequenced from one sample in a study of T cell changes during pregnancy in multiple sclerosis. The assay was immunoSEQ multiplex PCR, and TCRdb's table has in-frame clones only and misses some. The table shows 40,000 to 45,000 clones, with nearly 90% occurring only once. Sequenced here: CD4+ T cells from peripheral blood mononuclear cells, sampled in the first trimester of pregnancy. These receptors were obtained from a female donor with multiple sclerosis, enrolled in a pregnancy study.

The CDR3 DNA reads as TGCGCCAGCAGCTTGGACTACGGAACCTACGAGCAGTACTTC. Amino acids: CASSLDYGTYEQYF. The genes are TRBV5-1 and TRBJ2-7; no clear D. V lost 0 bases to trimming and J lost 2 bases, with 9 bases between them. This CDR3 contains 14 residues. The V gene's germline CDR1 is SGHRS and CDR2 YFSETQ.

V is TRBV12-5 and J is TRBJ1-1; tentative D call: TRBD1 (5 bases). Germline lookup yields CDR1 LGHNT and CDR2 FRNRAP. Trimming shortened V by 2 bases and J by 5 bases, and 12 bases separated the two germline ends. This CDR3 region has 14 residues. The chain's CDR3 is CASGLSSGGTEAFF. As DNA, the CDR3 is TGTGCTAGTGGTTTGAGTTCCGGGGGAACTGAAGCTTTCTTT. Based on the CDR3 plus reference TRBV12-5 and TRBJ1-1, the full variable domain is DARVTQTPRHKVTEMGQEVTMRCQPILGHNTVFWYRQTMMQGLELLAYFRNRAPLDDSGMPKDRFSAEMPDATLATLKIQPSEPRDSAVYFCASGLSSGGTEAFFGQGTRLTVV.

The CDR3 sequence is CASSFGQGTYGYTF. In DNA, the CDR3 is TGTGCCAGCAGCTTCGGACAGGGAACCTATGGCTACACCTTC. The chain employs TRBV7-9 and TRBJ1-2; 8 bases are shared with TRBD1. The CDR3 loop spans 14 amino acids. CDR1 is SEHNR, CDR2 FQNEAQ, per germline (reference sequence). V was clipped by 3 bases and J by 4 bases; unmatched bases: 4.

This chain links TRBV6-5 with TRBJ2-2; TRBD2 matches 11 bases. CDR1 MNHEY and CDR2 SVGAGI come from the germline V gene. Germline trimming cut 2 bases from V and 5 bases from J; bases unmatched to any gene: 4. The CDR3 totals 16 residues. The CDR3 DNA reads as TGTGCCAGCAGTTACCCCGGGACTAGCGGAACCGGGGAGCTGTTTTTT. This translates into CASSYPGTSGTGELFF.

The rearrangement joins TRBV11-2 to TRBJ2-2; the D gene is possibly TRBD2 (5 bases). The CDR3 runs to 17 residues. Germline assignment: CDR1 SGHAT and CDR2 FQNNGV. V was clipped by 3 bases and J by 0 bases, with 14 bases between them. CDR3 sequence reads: CASSFGSWETNTGELFF. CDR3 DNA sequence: TGTGCCAGCAGCTTTGGTAGTTGGGAGACGAACACCGGGGAGCTGTTTTTT.

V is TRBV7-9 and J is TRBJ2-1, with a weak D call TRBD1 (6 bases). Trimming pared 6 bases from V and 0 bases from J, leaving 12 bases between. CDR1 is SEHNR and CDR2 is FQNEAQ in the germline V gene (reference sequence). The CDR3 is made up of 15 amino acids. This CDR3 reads CASSHTGYSYNEQFF. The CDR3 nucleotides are TGTGCCAGCAGTCACACAGGGTACTCCTACAATGAGCAGTTCTTC.

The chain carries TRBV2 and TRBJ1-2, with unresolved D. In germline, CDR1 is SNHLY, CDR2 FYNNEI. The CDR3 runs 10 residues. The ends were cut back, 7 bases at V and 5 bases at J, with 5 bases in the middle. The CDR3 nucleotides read TGTGCCAGCAAGCTGTATGGCTACACCTTC. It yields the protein CASKLYGYTF.

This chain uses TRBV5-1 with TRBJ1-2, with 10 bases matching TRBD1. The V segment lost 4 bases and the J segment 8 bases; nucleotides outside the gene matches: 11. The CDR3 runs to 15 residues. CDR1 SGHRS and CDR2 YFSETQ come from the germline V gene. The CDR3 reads CASSRGQGEFGGYTF. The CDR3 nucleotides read TGCGCCAGCAGCCGCGGACAGGGGGAATTCGGAGGCTACACCTTC.

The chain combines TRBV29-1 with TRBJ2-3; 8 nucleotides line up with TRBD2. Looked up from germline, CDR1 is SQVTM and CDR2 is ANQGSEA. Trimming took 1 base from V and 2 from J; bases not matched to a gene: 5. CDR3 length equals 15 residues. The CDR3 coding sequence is TGCAGCGTTGAAGCATCGGGAGGGCCCACAGATACGCAGTATTTT. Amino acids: CSVEASGGPTDTQYF.

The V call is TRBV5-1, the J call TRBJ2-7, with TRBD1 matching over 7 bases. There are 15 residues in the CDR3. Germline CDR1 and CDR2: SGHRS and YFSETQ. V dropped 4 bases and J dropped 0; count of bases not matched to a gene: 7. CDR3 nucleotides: TGCGCCAGCAGCCCAACCGGGACAGCCTCCTACGAGCAGTACTTC. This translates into CASSPTGTASYEQYF.

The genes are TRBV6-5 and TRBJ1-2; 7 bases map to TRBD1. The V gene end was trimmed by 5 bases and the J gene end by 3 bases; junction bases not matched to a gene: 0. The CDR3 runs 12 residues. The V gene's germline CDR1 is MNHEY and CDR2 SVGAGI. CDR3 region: CASSQGDYGYTF. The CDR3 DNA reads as TGTGCCAGCAGTCAGGGGGACTATGGCTACACCTTC.

The CDR3 nucleotides read TGTGCCTGGAGTGTACTGGCAGGGATAGGGCCGAACTATGGCTACACCTTC. It is translated as CAWSVLAGIGPNYGYTF. The J gene is TRBJ1-2, the V gene TRBV30; D perhaps matches TRBD1 (5 bases). CDR3 length equals 17 residues. Germline CDR1 is GTSNPN and CDR2 is SVGIG (reference sequence). Between the trimmed V and J ends, which lost 0 bases and 2 bases, there was a span of 19 bases.

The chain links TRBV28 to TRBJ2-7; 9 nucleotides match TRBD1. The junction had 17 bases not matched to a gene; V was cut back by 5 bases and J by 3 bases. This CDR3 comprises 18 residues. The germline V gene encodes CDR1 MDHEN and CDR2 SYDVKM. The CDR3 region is CASSPAGQGSPLNYEQYF. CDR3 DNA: TGTGCCAGCAGTCCCGCGGGACAGGGTAGTCCTCTTAACTACGAGCAGTACTTC.

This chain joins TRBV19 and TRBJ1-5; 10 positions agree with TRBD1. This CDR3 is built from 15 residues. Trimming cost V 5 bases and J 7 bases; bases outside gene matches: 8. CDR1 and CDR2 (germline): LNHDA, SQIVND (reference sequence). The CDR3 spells CASSRQTGGGQPQHF. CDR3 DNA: TGTGCCAGTAGTCGACAGACAGGGGGCGGACAGCCCCAGCATTTT.

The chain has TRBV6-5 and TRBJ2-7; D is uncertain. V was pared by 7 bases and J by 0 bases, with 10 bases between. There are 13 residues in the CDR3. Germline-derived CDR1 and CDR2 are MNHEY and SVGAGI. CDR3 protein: CASKWAGSYEQYF. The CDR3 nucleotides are TGTGCCAGCAAGTGGGCAGGCTCCTACGAGCAGTACTTC.

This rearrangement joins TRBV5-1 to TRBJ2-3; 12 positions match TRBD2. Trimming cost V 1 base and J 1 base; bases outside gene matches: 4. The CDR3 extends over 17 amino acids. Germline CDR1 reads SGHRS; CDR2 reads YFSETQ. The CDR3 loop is CASSLTLAGGRTDTQYF. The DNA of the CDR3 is TGCGCCAGCAGCTTGACCCTAGCGGGAGGGCGCACAGATACGCAGTATTTT. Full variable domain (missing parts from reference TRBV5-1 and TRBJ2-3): KAGVTQTPRYLIKTRGQQVTLSCSPISGHRSVSWYQQTPGQGLQFLFEYFSETQRNKGNFPGRFSGRQFSNSRSEMNVSTLELGDSALYLCASSLTLAGGRTDTQYFGPGTRLTVL.

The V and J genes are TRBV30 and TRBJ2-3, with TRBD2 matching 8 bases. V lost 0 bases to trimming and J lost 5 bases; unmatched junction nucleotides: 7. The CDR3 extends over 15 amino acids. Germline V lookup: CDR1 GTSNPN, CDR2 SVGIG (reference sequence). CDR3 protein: CAWSVQTGGVDTQYF. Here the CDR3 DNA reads TGTGCCTGGAGTGTGCAGACGGGAGGGGTAGATACGCAGTATTTT.

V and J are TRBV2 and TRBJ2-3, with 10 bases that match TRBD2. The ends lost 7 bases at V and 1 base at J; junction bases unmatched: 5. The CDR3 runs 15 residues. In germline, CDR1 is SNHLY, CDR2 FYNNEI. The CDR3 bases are TGTGCCAGCACCTTTGGGACTAGCGGCACAGATACGCAGTATTTT. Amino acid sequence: CASTFGTSGTDTQYF.

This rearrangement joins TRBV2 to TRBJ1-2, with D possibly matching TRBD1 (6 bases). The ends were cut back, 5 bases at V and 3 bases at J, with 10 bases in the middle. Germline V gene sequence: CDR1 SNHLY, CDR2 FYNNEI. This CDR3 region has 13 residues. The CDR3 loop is CASSLGADYGYTF. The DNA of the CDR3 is TGTGCCAGCAGTTTGGGGGCCGACTATGGCTACACCTTC.

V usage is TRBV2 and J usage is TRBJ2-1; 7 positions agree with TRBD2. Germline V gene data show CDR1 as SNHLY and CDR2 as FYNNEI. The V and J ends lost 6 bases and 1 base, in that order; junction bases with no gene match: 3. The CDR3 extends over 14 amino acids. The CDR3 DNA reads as TGTGCCAGCAGAGGGGACTATTCCTACAATGAGCAGTTCTTC. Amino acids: CASRGDYSYNEQFF.

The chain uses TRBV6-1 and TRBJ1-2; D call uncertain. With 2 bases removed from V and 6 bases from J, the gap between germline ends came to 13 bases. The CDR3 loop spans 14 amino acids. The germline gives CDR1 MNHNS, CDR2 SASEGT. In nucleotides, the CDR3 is TGTGCCAGCAGTGAACACAACCAGGAACATGGCTACACCTTC. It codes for CASSEHNQEHGYTF.

CDR3 in amino acids: CASSLQGSVSYEQYF. The DNA of the CDR3 is TGTGCCAGCAGCCTACAGGGGTCGGTCTCCTACGAGCAGTACTTC. V gene TRBV7-9 combines with J gene TRBJ2-7; 7 bases are a match to TRBD1. Germline CDR1 and CDR2: SEHNR and FQNEAQ (reference sequence). This CDR3 has 15 amino acids. V was clipped by 5 bases and J by 0 bases; unmatched bases: 7.

The CDR3 coding sequence is TGTGCCAGCAGCTTCTACCCCGGGTCAGGGGCATTCATGAACACTGAAGCTTTCTTT. This gives the protein CASSFYPGSGAFMNTEAFF. V and J are TRBV13 and TRBJ1-1, with D possibly TRBD1 on 6 matching bases. V was pared by 3 bases and J by 0 bases, with 23 bases between. The germline V gene encodes CDR1 PRHDT and CDR2 FYEKMQ (reference sequence). CDR3 length: 19 residues.

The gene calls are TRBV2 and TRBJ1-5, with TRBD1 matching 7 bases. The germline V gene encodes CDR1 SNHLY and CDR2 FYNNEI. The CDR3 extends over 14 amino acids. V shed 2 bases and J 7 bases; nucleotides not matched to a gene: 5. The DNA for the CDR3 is TGTGCCAGCAGTGAAAGGGGCAGGGGGCAGCCCCAGCATTTT. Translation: CASSERGRGQPQHF.

This CDR3 is CASSASIHEQYF. For the CDR3, the DNA is TGTGCCAGCAGTGCTAGTATCCACGAGCAGTACTTC. The chain combines TRBV2 with TRBJ2-7, with unresolved D. CDR3 length: 12 amino acids. In germline, CDR1 is SNHLY, CDR2 FYNNEI. V dropped 4 bases and J dropped 5 bases, with 9 bases sitting between them.

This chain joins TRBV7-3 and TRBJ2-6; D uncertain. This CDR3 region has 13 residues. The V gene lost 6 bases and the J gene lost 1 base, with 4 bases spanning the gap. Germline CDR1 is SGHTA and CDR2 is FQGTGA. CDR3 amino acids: CASRQSGANVLTF. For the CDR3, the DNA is TGTGCCAGCAGACAGTCTGGGGCCAACGTCCTGACTTTC.

CDR3 region: CASSVSGHGTGELFF. The DNA for the CDR3 is TGTGCCAGCAGCGTGAGCGGCCATGGGACCGGGGAGCTGTTTTTT. This rearrangement joins TRBV11-2 to TRBJ2-2; D is possibly TRBD2 (5 bases). The CDR3 contains 15 residues. With 5 bases removed from V and 5 bases from J, the gap between germline ends came to 15 bases. The germline V gene encodes CDR1 SGHAT and CDR2 FQNNGV.

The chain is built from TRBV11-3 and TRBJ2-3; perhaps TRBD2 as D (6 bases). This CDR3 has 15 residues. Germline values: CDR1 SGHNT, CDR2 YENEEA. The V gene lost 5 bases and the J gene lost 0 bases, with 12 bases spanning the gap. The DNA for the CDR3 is TGTGCCAGCAGCACTGGACTAAGTAGCACAGATACGCAGTATTTT. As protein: CASSTGLSSTDTQYF.

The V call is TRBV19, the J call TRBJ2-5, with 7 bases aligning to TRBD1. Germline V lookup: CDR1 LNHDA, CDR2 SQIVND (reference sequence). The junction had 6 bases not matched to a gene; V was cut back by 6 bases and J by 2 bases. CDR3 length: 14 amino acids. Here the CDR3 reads CASRPSRGQETQYF. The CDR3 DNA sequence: TGTGCCAGTAGGCCAAGCAGGGGGCAAGAGACCCAGTACTTC.

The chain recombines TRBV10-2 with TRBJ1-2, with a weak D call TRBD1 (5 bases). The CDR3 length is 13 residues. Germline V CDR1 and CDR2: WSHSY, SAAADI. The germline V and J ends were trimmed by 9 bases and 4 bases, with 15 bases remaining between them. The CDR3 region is CASWGGGSYGYTF. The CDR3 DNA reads TGCGCCAGTTGGGGGGGAGGGAGCTATGGCTACACCTTC.